The text below deals with one T cell receptor (beta chain). Its antigen is unknown. No base quality information exists; no much larger clone differs at one position. The method was the immunoSEQ multiplex PCR assay. The original methods were these. To diagnose cytomegalovirus status from the catalog of TCR beta chain sequences, a statistical classification framework was built. Drawn from immuneACCESS, this table holds only the in-frame rearrangements with V and J called that TCRdb kept. Clones are partly lost; checked studies trace under half to an unresolved V gene and leave the rest unexplained. The DNA was the basis for D and trimming; V, J and clone size are from that table. The sample contains 150,000 to 200,000 clones, around nine tenths of them found a single time. The ten top clones hold about 7.7% of the sample. The donors were included in the validation cohort of approximately 120 subjects, a group kept apart from the roughly 670-subject first cohort.

This specimen belongs to a study of cytomegalovirus exposure and HLA in healthy donors (dated by TCRdb to the late 2010s). Concerning the study at large: The roughly 670 repertoires of the first cohort and the approximately 130 validation repertoires were produced on the same platform, according to a later analysis. The study aimed to test whether cataloging public T cell receptors could reveal signatures of past pathogen exposure. Besides the first cohort of roughly 660 subjects, a separate validation cohort made up of roughly 130 different subjects was used. High-throughput TCR immunosequencing, statistical association of individual TCRs with disease status, and machine learning were combined to predict cytomegalovirus infection status.

CDR1 and CDR2 (SGHRS, YFSETQ) derive from the germline V gene. Relative to germline, V is 3 bases shorter and J is 0 bases shorter, with 6 bases between their ends. From its cysteine to its phenylalanine, the CDR3 spans 14 amino acids. The read is trimmed to its CDR3 DNA, 42 bases read in frame from base 1. The study at large found these results: A later analysis found that TCRs clustered in the first cohort also tended to co-occur in the 120 validation repertoires, with approximately 95% of cluster scores above 0. Most TCR sequences were observed very rarely across donors, whereas some public TCRs were present in many individuals. In vitro tests confirmed that three of the cytomegalovirus-associated TCR beta chains recognize cytomegalovirus antigens. A later analysis lacked HLA typing for the validation cohort, so it scored co-occurrence in that cohort across all 110 or so repertoires. According to the authors, the approach could potentially be generalized to other disease states and immunological phenotypes. The classifier was reported to diagnose cytomegalovirus status with high specificity and sensitivity in both the original cohort and the validation cohort. A total of around 150 TCR beta chains were listed by the study as associated with cytomegalovirus.

The sequence is built from TRBV5-1 and TRBJ1-4; no D gene call is confident. The sample consisted of PBMCs. The sequence derives from a young man in good health and CMV-seropositive. CDR3 region: CASSSYATNEKLFF. The DNA sequence reads TGCGCCAGCAGCTCGTACGCAACTAATGAAAAACTGTTTTTT.